Presented here are 27 T cell receptor beta chains from one specimen sequenced in a study of blood T cell repertoires in COVID-19. Clones were sequenced by immunoSEQ multiplex PCR, and TCRdb holds only the in-frame ones, with some missing. The table has approximately 200,000 clones, around four fifths seen once. Input material: PBMCs or T cells enriched from blood (not recorded which). These receptors all stem from a man aged 35 to 55 who had recovered from COVID-19.

The V call is TRBV5-1, the J call TRBJ1-5; D possibly corresponds to TRBD1 (5 bases). CDR1 is SGHRS, CDR2 YFSETQ, per germline. The CDR3 contains 13 residues. V was trimmed by 5 bases and J by 7 bases, leaving 13 bases between them. CDR3 sequence reads: CASRPDRSQPQHF. The CDR3 bases are TGCGCCAGCAGACCAGACAGATCCCAGCCCCAGCATTTT.

V usage is TRBV7-3 and J usage is TRBJ2-5, with D perhaps TRBD2 (5 bases). The germline V gene has CDR1 SGHTA and CDR2 FQGTGA. This CDR3 is built from 13 residues. Between the trimmed V and J ends, which lost 8 bases and 7 bases, there was a span of 17 bases. The CDR3 coding sequence is TGTGCCAGCTCCTTGGGCCTAGGAGGGACCCAGTACTTC. Translation gives CASSLGLGGTQYF.

A few counts support this clone. The V gene is TRBV19, the J gene TRBJ2-3, with a possible D match to TRBD2 (5 bases). Germline lookup yields CDR1 LNHDA and CDR2 SQIVND (reference sequence). This CDR3 comprises 12 residues. V lost 10 bases and J 0 bases, leaving 8 bases between the germline ends. CDR3 in DNA: TGTGCCACGAGCGGTAGCACAGATACGCAGTATTTT. It is translated as CATSGSTDTQYF. Based on the CDR3 plus reference TRBV19 and TRBJ2-3, the full variable domain is DGGITQSPKYLFRKEGQNVTLSCEQNLNHDAMYWYRQDPGQGLRLIYYSQIVNDFQKGDIAEGYSVSREKKESFPLTVTSAQKNPTAFYLCATSGSTDTQYFGPGTRLTVL.

The chain joins TRBV9 to TRBJ2-3; the match to TRBD2 covers 9 bases. This CDR3 is built from 15 residues. Looked up from germline, CDR1 is SGDLS and CDR2 is YYNGEE. The trim removed 3 bases at V and 6 bases at J, leaving 8 bases unmatched. This CDR3 is CASSGSSGIGDTQYF. The CDR3 nucleotides read TGTGCCAGCAGCGGTTCTAGCGGGATTGGGGATACGCAGTATTTT.

V gene TRBV7-3 combines with J gene TRBJ1-1; 7 bases map to TRBD1. The CDR3 runs 15 residues. The ends lost 5 bases at V and 0 bases at J; junction bases unmatched: 6. Per the germline V gene, CDR1 is SGHTA and CDR2 is FQGTGA. In DNA form, the CDR3 reads TGTGCCAGCAGCCCTCAGACAGGGCTGAACACTGAAGCTTTCTTT. Protein sequence: CASSPQTGLNTEAFF.

The CDR3 protein is CASSHLGLVSYNEQFF. The CDR3 DNA follows: TGTGCCAGCAGCCATCTCGGACTAGTGTCCTACAATGAGCAGTTCTTC. This chain links TRBV3-1 (or the pseudogene TRBV3-2) with TRBJ2-1, with 7 nucleotides matching TRBD2. V lost 3 bases, J lost 1 base, and 6 bases stayed unmatched. Germline CDR1 LGHDT, CDR2 YNNKEL (reference sequence). The CDR3 loop spans 16 amino acids.

To note about this clone: A much larger clone sits a single nucleotide away, making a read error possible. This chain joins TRBV14 and TRBJ1-1; perhaps TRBD1 as D (5 bases). CDR1 is SGHDN, CDR2 FVKESK, per germline. The CDR3 is 12 amino acids. Trimming removed 5 bases at V and 5 bases at J, with 9 bases between. CDR3 nucleotides: TGTGCCAGCAGCTGGGGGGATACTGAAGCTTTCTTT. It translates to CASSWGDTEAFF.

The chain links TRBV29-1 to TRBJ2-3; D ambiguous. The CDR3 runs to 13 residues. The germline CDR1 and CDR2 sequences are SQVTM and ANQGSEA. Trimming removed 2 bases from V and 1 base from J, with 7 bases in between. The chain's CDR3 is CSVETRGTDTQYF. CDR3 nucleotides: TGCAGCGTTGAAACCCGGGGCACAGATACGCAGTATTTT.

On this clone: One end of the junction varies from germline; a read error may be responsible. In nucleotides, the CDR3 is TGTGCTAGCAGTCTCGGGACAGCCCAAGAGACCCAGTACTTC. It yields the protein CASSLGTAQETQYF. V usage is TRBV7-7 and J usage is TRBJ2-5, with TRBD1 matching over 7 bases. This CDR3 is built from 14 residues. Germline V lookup: CDR1 SSHAT, CDR2 FNYEAQ (reference sequence).

The chain combines TRBV6-8 with TRBJ1-2; a weak D match, TRBD1 (5 bases). Germline CDR1 MNHGY, CDR2 SAAAGT. The V end was cut by 0 bases, the J end by 8 bases, with 10 bases between. The CDR3 covers 13 residues. CDR3 in DNA: TGTGCCAGCAGTTACTCGTCAGGGAGGGGCTACACCTTC. Its protein product is CASSYSSGRGYTF.

The chain carries TRBV4-2 and TRBJ1-1; 7 bases map to TRBD1. Germline values: CDR1 LGHNA, CDR2 YNFKEQ. With 5 bases clipped from V and 0 bases from J, the junction kept 12 bases outside the gene matches. The CDR3 is made up of 17 amino acids. The DNA of the CDR3 is TGTGCCAGCAGCGCCCAGGGACAGCGAACTATGAACACTGAAGCTTTCTTT. It encodes CASSAQGQRTMNTEAFF.

This chain connects TRBV2 to TRBJ1-6; D is uncertain. This CDR3 is 13 amino acids long. CDR1 SNHLY and CDR2 FYNNEI come from the germline V gene. Trimming shortened V by 6 bases and J by 5 bases, and 8 bases separated the two germline ends. The CDR3 coding sequence is TGTGCCAGCAGCGGCGGAAATAATTCACCCCTCCACTTT. Translated: CASSGGNNSPLHF.

The chain links TRBV6-2 or TRBV6-3 to TRBJ1-3, with a tentative D call TRBD1 (5 bases). The germline gives CDR1 MNHEY, CDR2 SVGEGT. The CDR3 covers 16 residues. V was shortened by 5 bases and J by 0 bases, with 14 bases between the two germline ends. This CDR3 reads CASSRRDSRSGNTIYF. Written as DNA, the CDR3 is TGTGCCAGCAGTCGCCGTGACAGCCGCTCTGGAAACACCATATATTTT.

The rearrangement links TRBV4-1 to TRBJ2-3, with D perhaps TRBD2 (6 bases). V lost 5 bases and J 6 bases, leaving 15 bases between the germline ends. CDR1 and CDR2 from the germline V gene are MGHRA and YSYEKL. This CDR3 contains 14 residues. This chain's CDR3 is CASSTPGGRDTQYF. The DNA of the CDR3 is TGCGCCAGCAGCACCCCTGGAGGGCGGGATACGCAGTATTTT.

This rearrangement joins TRBV2 to TRBJ1-2; perhaps TRBD1 as D (6 bases). Germline CDR1 is SNHLY and CDR2 is FYNNEI. V was trimmed by 5 bases and J by 2 bases, leaving 12 bases between them. The CDR3 covers 14 residues. CDR3 protein: CASSSDRSNYGYTF. The DNA of the CDR3 is TGTGCCAGCAGTAGTGACAGGTCGAACTATGGCTACACCTTC.

This clone was seen a single time. Other DNA sequences within the sample encode an identical CDR3. The chain couples TRBV7-9 to TRBJ1-1; D unresolved. The CDR3 is 13 residues long. CDR1 and CDR2 (germline): SEHNR, FQNEAQ (reference sequence). The ends were cut back, 4 bases at V and 0 bases at J, with 6 bases in the middle. CDR3 protein: CASSSTLNTEAFF. The CDR3 DNA follows: TGTGCCAGCAGCTCGACTCTGAACACTGAAGCTTTCTTT.

The genes are TRBV7-6 and TRBJ2-3; possibly TRBD1 for D (7 bases). The V and J ends lost 5 bases and 4 bases respectively, with 22 bases between them. Germline CDR1 is SGHVS and CDR2 is FNYEAQ. The CDR3 has 17 amino acids. CDR3 sequence (DNA): TGTGCCAGCAGCCCCTCCAGGGGGGAACGCTCTTCAGATACGCAGTATTTT. This gives the protein CASSPSRGERSSDTQYF.

The V and J genes are TRBV12-5 and TRBJ2-2; tentatively, D is TRBD2 (5 bases). The CDR3 covers 15 residues. The germline V and J ends were trimmed by 0 bases and 4 bases, with 9 bases remaining between them. CDR1 and CDR2 from the germline V gene are LGHNT and FRNRAP. CDR3 in DNA: TGTGCTAGTGGTTTGGTACTCAGCGGCACCGGGGAGCTGTTTTTT. It specifies CASGLVLSGTGELFF.

The rearrangement uses TRBV30 and TRBJ1-5, with D perhaps matching TRBD1 (5 bases). The CDR3 is 14 residues long. CDR1 GTSNPN and CDR2 SVGIG come from the germline V gene (reference sequence). V lost 5 bases to trimming and J lost 0 bases, with 11 bases between them. Here the CDR3 reads CAWGNRYSNQPQHF. CDR3 coding DNA: TGTGCCTGGGGAAACAGGTATAGCAATCAGCCCCAGCATTTT.

The chain is built from TRBV19 and TRBJ1-1; TRBD1 matches 11 bases. V shed 6 bases, J shed 1 base, and the junction held 13 bases outside the gene matches. CDR1 is LNHDA and CDR2 is SQIVND in the germline V gene (reference sequence). This CDR3 comprises 18 residues. The CDR3: CASSHPRDRGFRNTEAFF. CDR3 nucleotide sequence: TGTGCCAGTAGCCATCCCCGGGACAGGGGGTTTCGGAACACTGAAGCTTTCTTT.

This sequence joins TRBV21-1 and TRBJ1-2; TRBD1 reflects the table's D call only, with no check against the DNA. TRBV21-1 is a known pseudogene. This CDR3 has 21 residues. The CDR3 reads CASSAKRALSRQGGRSYGYTF. The CDR3 bases are TGTGCCAGCAGCGCGAAACGAGCCCTTTCGAGACAGGGGGGGAGGAGCTATGGCTACACCTTC.

V and J are TRBV5-4 and TRBJ2-7; 11 bases are shared with TRBD2. This CDR3 is 15 amino acids long. Germline V gene lookup returns CDR1 SGHNT and CDR2 YYREEE (reference sequence). V lost 4 bases and J lost 7; bases outside the gene matches: 10. The CDR3, as DNA: TGTGCCAGCAGCGCAGGGACTAGCGGCTCCCTGGAGCAGTACGTC. Amino acids: CASSAGTSGSLEQYV.

This chain uses TRBV30 with TRBJ1-2; no definite D call. The CDR3 sequence is 13 residues long. Germline CDR1 and CDR2: GTSNPN and SVGIG (reference sequence). V lost 1 base, J lost 8 bases, and 14 bases lay in between. This chain's CDR3 is CAWSAQLGGGYTF. As DNA, the CDR3 is TGTGCCTGGAGTGCCCAGTTGGGAGGAGGCTACACCTTC. The complete variable domain, with remaining parts taken from reference TRBV30 and TRBJ1-2, reads SQTIHQWPATLVQPVGSPLSLECTVEGTSNPNLYWYRQAAGRGLQLLFYSVGIGQISSEVPQNLSASRPQDRQFILSSKKLLLSDSGFYLCAWSAQLGGGYTFGSGTRLTVV.

The sample holds one count of this clone. The genes are TRBV9 and TRBJ2-5, with TRBD1 identical over 7 bases. CDR3 length equals 14 residues. Germline V gene data show CDR1 as SGDLS and CDR2 as YYNGEE. The ends lost 4 bases at V and 4 bases at J; junction bases unmatched: 7. CDR3 region: CASSSADRVETQYF. The CDR3, as DNA: TGTGCCAGCAGCTCCGCTGACAGGGTAGAGACCCAGTACTTC. Together with reference TRBV9 and TRBJ2-5, the CDR3 gives the full variable domain: DSGVTQTPKHLITATGQRVTLRCSPRSGDLSVYWYQQSLDQGLQFLIQYYNGEERAKGNILERFSAQQFPDLHSELNLSSLELGDSALYFCASSSADRVETQYFGPGTRLLVL.

The chain joins TRBV9 to TRBJ1-1; TRBD1 might be the D (5 bases). V was cut by 5 bases and J by 6 bases, with 14 bases left in between. The germline CDR1 and CDR2 sequences are SGDLS and YYNGEE. The CDR3 is 13 residues long. CDR3 loop: CASSAGKRSEAFF. The CDR3 region has the DNA TGTGCCAGCAGTGCAGGGAAACGCTCTGAAGCTTTCTTT.

The count of this clone is one. The rearrangement joins TRBV9 to TRBJ1-4, with no clear D. CDR3 length: 16 residues. CDR1 is SGDLS and CDR2 is YYNGEE in the germline V gene. V gave up 0 bases and J gave up 3 bases, with 12 bases separating them. The CDR3 nucleotides read TGTGCCAGCAGCGTAGAAGGGAGGACGGCTAATGAAAAACTGTTTTTT. Encoded protein: CASSVEGRTANEKLFF.

The chain combines TRBV7-2 with TRBJ1-2; D is unresolved. Germline V gene lookup returns CDR1 SGHTA and CDR2 FQGNSA. The CDR3 loop spans 14 amino acids. V was trimmed by 5 bases and J by 2 bases, leaving 12 bases between them. CDR3 sequence: CASSGRTPNYGYTF. CDR3 in DNA: TGTGCCAGCAGCGGGCGGACTCCGAACTATGGCTACACCTTC.